This TCR beta chain was obtained from a study of a mutant IDH1 vaccine in newly diagnosed glioma. As for this clone: As yet, its antigen is unknown.

Here immunoSEQ multiplex PCR was the method, and the copy in TCRdb shows in-frame clones only, minus some. The sample shows around 51,000 clones, around 80% of them seen only once. This CDR3 is 16 amino acids long. Germline trimming cut 5 bases from V and 8 bases from J; bases unmatched to any gene: 14. Germline V gives CDR1 SEHNR, CDR2 FQNEAQ (reference sequence). The time point was: week 5, during vaccination. Doses consisted of 300 ug of mutant IDH1 20-mer peptide each, paired with topical imiquimod. Source: PBMCs, taken from a glioma patient whose treatment included an IDH1 peptide vaccine. The clonotype originates from a middle-aged woman with glioma. This chain uses TRBV7-9 with TRBJ1-4; TRBD1 matches at 7 bases. The CDR3 DNA is TGTGCCAGCAGCAAAGAATCGACAGGGCTAAGAGAAAAACTGTTTTTT. Its translation is CASSKESTGLREKLFF.